The 8 T cell receptor beta chains below were found in one sample sequenced in a study of T cells in tumors after PD-1 blockade. This table comes from immunoSEQ multiplex PCR, and its TCRdb copy is limited to in-frame clones, with some not included. The sample holds about 15,000 clones, roughly 80% seen once. The sample consisted of PBMCs, taken after anti-PD-1 treatment. The source of these receptors is a human donor with basal cell carcinoma.

Concerning this clone: At one end, the junction sequence differs from germline, possibly due to a read error. This sequence joins TRBV28 and TRBJ2-2, with a tentative D call TRBD2 (6 bases). Per germline, CDR1 MDHEN and CDR2 SYDVKM. CDR3 length: 15 residues. The CDR3 nucleotides are TGTGCCAGCAGCAAACCGGGACTCCGCACCAGGGAGCTGTTTTTT. As protein: CASSKPGLRTRELFF.

V is TRBV15 and J is TRBJ2-2; D uncertain. The V gene's germline CDR1 is LNHNV and CDR2 YYDKDF (reference sequence). This CDR3 comprises 13 residues. Trimming shortened V by 0 bases and J by 8 bases, and 7 bases separated the two germline ends. The CDR3, as DNA: TGTGCCACCAGCAGAGATCCCCGTGGGGAGCTGTTTTTT. This sequence encodes CATSRDPRGELFF.

The chain couples TRBV29-1 to TRBJ2-3; tentative D call: TRBD2 (6 bases). CDR1 and CDR2 from the germline V gene are SQVTM and ANQGSEA. CDR3 size: 14 residues. Deletions cut 4 bases from V and 4 bases from J, with 15 bases between. CDR3 amino acids: CSVGRTGVPDTQYF. Written as DNA, the CDR3 is TGCAGCGTTGGGAGAACGGGGGTACCAGATACGCAGTATTTT.

The chain joins TRBV10-3 to TRBJ2-3; the match to TRBD2 covers 7 bases. Germline-derived CDR1 and CDR2 are ENHRY and SYGVKD. After removal of 4 bases from V and 5 bases from J, the junction contained 0 bases not matched to a gene. The CDR3 totals 12 residues. The DNA for the CDR3 is TGTGCCATCAGTGGGGAGGGAGATACGCAGTATTTT. As protein: CAISGEGDTQYF.

J is TRBJ1-1 and V is TRBV6-6, with D perhaps TRBD1 (5 bases). V lost 8 bases and J 1 base, leaving 11 bases between the germline ends. This CDR3 comprises 13 residues. Germline V gene data show CDR1 as MNHNY and CDR2 as SVGAGI (reference sequence). The CDR3 bases are TGTGCCAGCCGGACCGGGGCGAACACTGAAGCTTTCTTT. It specifies CASRTGANTEAFF.

The chain has TRBV18 and TRBJ1-2, with unresolved D. Germline V gene sequence: CDR1 KGHSH, CDR2 LQKENI. Between the trimmed V and J ends, which lost 5 bases and 0 bases, there was a span of 10 bases. The CDR3 has 14 residues. This chain's CDR3 is CASSAGPANYGYTF. In DNA form, the CDR3 reads TGTGCCAGCTCAGCAGGACCTGCTAACTATGGCTACACCTTC.

This clone has only a few counts. The chain combines TRBV6-2 or TRBV6-3 with TRBJ1-4; 10 bases align to TRBD1. The junction had 7 bases not matched to a gene; V was cut back by 1 base and J by 8 bases. In germline, CDR1 is MNHEY, CDR2 SVGEGT. The CDR3 length is 16 residues. The CDR3 nucleotides are TGTGCCAGCAGTTACTTGACAGGGGGCGTCTCGGAAAAACTGTTTTTT. It codes for CASSYLTGGVSEKLFF.

A few counts support this clone. V and J are TRBV27 and TRBJ2-2; D may correspond to TRBD1 or TRBD2 (5 bases each). With 6 bases removed from V and 5 bases from J, the gap between germline ends came to 19 bases. Germline CDR1 MNHEY, CDR2 SMNVEV (reference sequence). This CDR3 comprises 16 residues. The CDR3 DNA reads TGTGCCAGCAGGAGAGGGGCCACAGGTTATACCGGGGAGCTGTTTTTT. This sequence encodes CASRRGATGYTGELFF.